The rows below give T cell receptor beta chains drawn from one sample of a study of shared clonotypes between healthy human individuals. Sequencing used immunoSEQ multiplex PCR; TCRdb keeps in-frame clones, though not all of them. The sample lists about 2.3 million clones, 85% to 95% occurring once. Sequencing was carried out using naive CD4+ T cells from PBMCs. Receptors originate from a man aged 18 to 29 in good health. Some clones in this sample may be carry-over from other donors' samples. CDR3s include the opening cysteine and the closing phenylalanine or tryptophan.

cdr3_aa j_call v_call
CASSPGAASYEQYF TRBJ2-7 TRBV18
CASSPRTDAGANVLTF TRBJ2-6 TRBV18
CASSNRQGNTEAFF TRBJ1-1 TRBV5-6
CASSEYGNYGYTF TRBJ1-2 TRBV6-1
CASSWGLAGGGYEQYF TRBJ2-7 TRBV5-6
CASSVAVSGAHGYTF TRBJ1-2 TRBV9
CASSQEDFWRSTNEKLFF TRBJ1-4 TRBV4-1
CASSVDNEQFF TRBJ2-1 TRBV5-1
CASSISLEGWNGYTF TRBJ1-2 TRBV19
CASSLSASEAFF TRBJ1-1 TRBV5-1
CASSFRAFLRRNTGELFF TRBJ2-2 TRBV7-8
CASAVSNEQFF TRBJ2-1 TRBV28
CASSIGGRRNEQYF TRBJ2-7 TRBV7-2
CASSETGGASNQPQHF TRBJ1-5 TRBV6-6
CASSLGGETSEQYF TRBJ2-7 TRBV7-9
CASSLAGRSDYEQYF TRBJ2-7 TRBV5-1
CASSHPGVSYEQYF TRBJ2-7 TRBV4-1
CASNPRLAGNNEQFF TRBJ2-1 TRBV6-6
CASSLDLGDKQYF TRBJ2-7 TRBV11-3
CASSSQGARSSYEQYF TRBJ2-7 TRBV28
CAISSGTSGRTNPDTQYF TRBJ2-3 TRBV10-3
CASSHAGAEDQPQHF TRBJ1-5 TRBV4-1
CASSLSGSGTDTQYF TRBJ2-3 TRBV5-1
CASSREGGSGETQYF TRBJ2-5 TRBV7-8
CASSEGQGAGETQYF TRBJ2-5 TRBV10-1
CASIALGSEDTQYF TRBJ2-3 TRBV27
CASSRVTGGNTEAFF TRBJ1-1 TRBV5-1
CASSIYRTSVEQYF TRBJ2-7 TRBV19
CASSGLINTGELFF TRBJ2-2 TRBV9
CASSDEANSPLHF TRBJ1-6 TRBV2
CASSVSSLNEQFF TRBJ2-1 TRBV9
CASSQARDRDSGNTIYF TRBJ1-3 TRBV4-1
CASSPHTGTGGLRSNQPQHF TRBJ1-5 TRBV18
CSVGRDSQETQYF TRBJ2-5 TRBV29-1